The TCR beta chain under discussion was sequenced for a study of T cells in localized non-small cell lung cancer. Germline V lookup: CDR1 GTSNPN, CDR2 SVGIG (reference sequence). Trimming took 4 bases from V and 4 from J, leaving 10 bases between them. The CDR3 runs to 13 residues. A note on this clone: Antigen: not known.

Here immunoSEQ multiplex PCR was the method, and the copy in TCRdb shows in-frame clones only, minus some. This sample has about 59,000 clones; 90% to 95% occur once, and the top ten carry less than 20%. General study findings and limits: Patients showing higher blood T cell density tended to see longer overall survival.

The receptor was isolated from a man aged 40 to 75 with stage I lung adenocarcinoma. The V call is TRBV30, the J call TRBJ2-2, with a tentative D call TRBD1 (6 bases). The sample was peripheral blood, taken before any cancer treatment. CDR3 region: CAWTRDITGELFF. For the CDR3, the DNA is TGTGCCTGGACCCGGGACATCACCGGGGAGCTGTTTTTT.